This T cell receptor beta chain was observed in a study of T-cell reconstitution after alpha-beta-depleted transplantation in children. Findings and caveats of the study: Newly made T cells mostly supplied T-cell counts and diversity one year after transplant.

Trimming at V came to 3 bases and at J to 6 bases, leaving 8 bases not matched to a gene. CDR3 size: 15 residues. Germline values: CDR1 KGHSH, CDR2 LQKENI. Unique molecular identifiers were incorporated when the TCRbeta library was constructed. TCRdb recomputed calls from the PCR reads with MiXCR, one row per CDR3 protein. This sample has a few hundred thousand distinct CDR3 sequences; roughly a tenth occur once, and the top ten carry 7.5%. Many counts were recorded for this clonotype. The antigen remains unidentified. This clonotype was sampled from a boy under two years old with acute myeloid leukemia, due to receive a stem cell transplant. V and J are TRBV18 and TRBJ1-2, with 9 bases lining up with TRBD1. Material: PBMCs, obtained before TCRalphabeta/CD19-depleted stem cell transplant. CDR3 nucleotides: TGTGCCAGCTCACCGGTTTTTACAGGGGGCGATGGCTACACCTTC. Translated: CASSPVFTGGDGYTF. Full variable domain (rest looked up from reference TRBV18 and TRBJ1-2): NAGVMQNPRHLVRRRGQEARLRCSPMKGHSHVYWYRQLPEEGLKFMVYLQKENIIDESGMPKERFSAEFPKEGPSILRIQQVVRGDSAAYFCASSPVFTGGDGYTFGSGTRLTVV.